These T cell receptor beta chains were read from a single sample in a study of regulatory and conventional T cells in RAG deficiency. The table came from immunoSEQ multiplex PCR; TCRdb's copy has only in-frame clones and leaves some out. The sample lists 25,000 to 35,000 clones, 75% to 90% occurring once. This same sample was also part of a study on regulatory T cells.

Input material: CD8+ T cells sorted from blood. The source of these receptors is a human donor in good health. The CDR3 runs from the conserved cysteine through the conserved F or W. Each record gives: clone size, J gene, V gene, D gene, CDR3 DNA, CDR3 protein. D genes are given only for firm matches. The listing skips clone size in some rows; elsewhere it reads once, few, many or a size class.

>once|TRBJ2-7|TRBV5-6|-
TGTGCCAGCAGCCTTGAAGCTTCCTACGAGCAGTACTTC
CASSLEASYEQYF
>-|TRBJ1-5|TRBV4-2|TRBD1
TGTGCCAGCAGCCAAATCCGGGAGGACAGGGGTTATCAGCCCCAGCATTTT
CASSQIREDRGYQPQHF
>-|TRBJ2-1|TRBV29-1|TRBD2
TGCAGCGTAGGTGGACTAGCAAGGTTGGATGAGCAGTTCTTC
CSVGGLARLDEQFF
>-|TRBJ1-2|TRBV5-1|-
TGCGCCAGCAGCTTGGGGGGGACTCCTACACGGGGCTACACCTTC
CASSLGGTPTRGYTF
>-|TRBJ2-7|TRBV11-2|-
TGTGCCAGCACCCCAACGTCTGGGGAGACCTACGAGCAGTACTTC
CASTPTSGETYEQYF
>-|TRBJ1-2|TRBV7-9|-
TGTGCCAGCAGCTTAGGACAGCGCCTAAACTATGGCTACACCTTC
CASSLGQRLNYGYTF
>-|TRBJ1-5|TRBV11-2|TRBD1
TGTGCCAGCAGCCCAGGGGGCCGGCAGCCCCAGCATTTT
CASSPGGRQPQHF
>-|TRBJ1-1|TRBV7-9|-
TGTGCCAGCAGCCACCTAGGGGAGGGCACTGAAGCTTTCTTT
CASSHLGEGTEAFF
>-|TRBJ1-2|TRBV19|-
TGTGCCAGTAGTATACAGGGCTCCAACTATGGCTACACCTTC
CASSIQGSNYGYTF
>-|TRBJ1-2|TRBV7-9|TRBD1
TGTGCCAGCAGACCGGACAGGGACTATGGCTACACCTTC
CASRPDRDYGYTF
>once|TRBJ1-2|TRBV13|-
TGTGCCAGCAGCTTTGGCCTGGAAGGCTACACCTTC
CASSFGLEGYTF
>-|TRBJ2-1|TRBV21-1|-
TGTGCCAGCAGCAATGGTACAGGGACGGATGAGCAGTTCTTC
CASSNGTGTDEQFF
>-|TRBJ1-1|TRBV11-2|-
TGTGCCAGCAGCCTAAAGTCAGGGGACACTGAAGCTTTCTTT
CASSLKSGDTEAFF
>-|TRBJ2-6|TRBV6-6|TRBD2
TGTGCCAGCAGTTACCCCGGGGGGGACGGGGCCAACGTCCTGACTTTC
CASSYPGGDGANVLTF
>-|TRBJ2-3|TRBV15|-
TGTGCCACCAGCACTTCGGCGGGAGATACGCAGTATTTT
CATSTSAGDTQYF
>-|TRBJ2-7|TRBV9|TRBD1
TGTGCCAGCAGCCAGGACAGGGATTGGCAGTACTTC
CASSQDRDWQYF
>-|TRBJ1-1|TRBV6-6|TRBD1
TGTGCCAGCAGTTACTTGGACAGGGTGAACACTGAAGCTTTCTTT
CASSYLDRVNTEAFF
>-|TRBJ2-1|TRBV7-8|TRBD2
TGTGCCAGCAGCGATACTAGCGGGAGGGCCGATTGGAATGAGCAGTTCTTC
CASSDTSGRADWNEQFF
>-|TRBJ2-4|TRBV27|TRBD1
TGTGCCAGCAGCCGGACAGGGGGACTTCGAACCAAAAACATTCAGTACTTC
CASSRTGGLRTKNIQYF
>-|TRBJ1-5|TRBV6-7|-
TGTGCCAGCAGTTACCCCAGAAATCAGCCCCAGCATTTT
CASSYPRNQPQHF
>-|TRBJ2-3|TRBV14|-
TGTGCCAGCAGCCAACGGACCAGCAACACAGATACGCAGTATTTT
CASSQRTSNTDTQYF
>-|TRBJ2-1|TRBV4-2|-
TGTGCCAGCAGCCAAGATTCCGATCTGTACAATGAGCAGTTCTTC
CASSQDSDLYNEQFF
>-|TRBJ1-3|TRBV9|-
TGTGCCAGCAGTGACACCGGGGGCGCTGGAAACACCATATATTTT
CASSDTGGAGNTIYF
>once|TRBJ2-3|TRBV6-6|TRBD1
TGTGCCAGCAGCTCCGGGACAGGGGAAGATACGCAGTATTTT
CASSSGTGEDTQYF
>-|TRBJ2-4|TRBV21-1|-
TGTGCCAGCAGCAAAAGCGGAGGTGGGACACGAAAAAACATTCAGTACTTC
CASSKSGGGTRKNIQYF
>-|TRBJ1-6|TRBV27|-
TGTGCCAGCAGTTTTTATCCCACAGGGTATAATTCACCCCTCCACTTT
CASSFYPTGYNSPLHF
>-|TRBJ1-2|TRBV5-8|-
TGTGCCAGCAGCTTTGGGGGGGCCAACTATGGCTACACCTTC
CASSFGGANYGYTF
>-|TRBJ1-2|TRBV27|-
TGTGCCAGCAGTCAGGCAGGGGTCTATGGCTACACCTTC
CASSQAGVYGYTF
>-|TRBJ1-3|TRBV14|-
TGTGCCAGCAGCCAAGAGTCCTTCTCTGGAAACACCATATATTTT
CASSQESFSGNTIYF
>-|TRBJ1-5|TRBV19|-
TGTGCCAGTAGTATAGATCAAATGGTCGGCCAGGGTAGCAATCAGCCCCAGCATTTT
CASSIDQMVGQGSNQPQHF
>-|TRBJ2-2|TRBV5-5|-
TGTGCCAGCAGCTACCCGACCGGGGAGCTGTTTTTT
CASSYPTGELFF
>-|TRBJ2-2|TRBV14|-
TGTGCCAGCAGCCCGGACGGTAACACCGGGGAGCTGTTTTTT
CASSPDGNTGELFF
>-|TRBJ1-2|TRBV5-8|TRBD1
TGTGCCAGCAGCCCTGGACAGGCGGTCGGTGGCTACACCTTC
CASSPGQAVGGYTF
>once|TRBJ2-7|TRBV6-6|-
TGTGCCAGCAGTTACTCACAGGACTACGAGCAGTACTTC
CASSYSQDYEQYF
>once|TRBJ1-4|TRBV13|TRBD1
TGTGCCAGCAGCTTAGGGTCAGGGGGCGCGGATGAAAAACTGTTTTTT
CASSLGSGGADEKLFF
>-|TRBJ1-4|TRBV4-1|-
TGCGCCAGCAGCCAGCAACAGGCCGCTGCAACTAATGAAAAACTGTTTTTT
CASSQQQAAATNEKLFF
>-|TRBJ2-7|TRBV4-2|-
TGTGCCAGCAGCCAAGATCTTCCCCCGAGGGCAGGGGCCTACGAGCAGTACTTC
CASSQDLPPRAGAYEQYF
>-|TRBJ2-7|TRBV6-1|TRBD2
TGTGCCAGCAGTGAATGGGTAGCGGGAGGGGCCTACGAGCAGTACTTC
CASSEWVAGGAYEQYF
>-|TRBJ2-5|TRBV28|-
TGTGCCAGCAGTTTAAGGGTAACAAGGACAGCCTTTCAAGAGACCCAGTACTTC
CASSLRVTRTAFQETQYF
>few|TRBJ2-3|TRBV5-1|TRBD2
TGCGCCAGCAGCCATCTAGCGGGCCTCACAGATACGCAGTATTTT
CASSHLAGLTDTQYF
>-|TRBJ1-2|TRBV29-1|-
TGCAGCGTTGAAGGGTGGACGAGAGAGAATTACTATGGCTACACCTTC
CSVEGWTRENYYGYTF
>-|TRBJ1-3|TRBV19|-
TGTGCCAGTAGTATTAGGGCAGGTGGAAACACCATATATTTT
CASSIRAGGNTIYF
>-|TRBJ1-1|TRBV21-1|-
TGTGCCAGCAGCAAAGGCCAGGGGGAGACTGAAGCTTTCTTT
CASSKGQGETEAFF
>-|TRBJ1-1|TRBV5-5|TRBD1
TGTGCCAGCAGCTTGGGGGACAGGGAAGGGAACACTGAAGCTTTCTTT
CASSLGDREGNTEAFF
>-|TRBJ1-1|TRBV7-2|-
TGTGCCAGCAGCTTAGAGGGGTTCACTGAAGCTTTCTTT
CASSLEGFTEAFF
>-|TRBJ2-7|TRBV4-1|-
TGCGCCAGCAGCCAAGATTCTAGCGAGTCCTACGAGCAGTACTTC
CASSQDSSESYEQYF
>-|TRBJ2-5|TRBV1|-
TGCACCAGCAGCCGAGGGCCCCAAGAGACCCAGTACTTC
CTSSRGPQETQYF
>-|TRBJ2-5|TRBV19|TRBD1
TGTGCCAGTAGTATCTGGACAGGGTTGCAAGAGACCCAGTACTTC
CASSIWTGLQETQYF
>-|TRBJ2-5|TRBV4-2|TRBD2
TGTGCCAGCAGCCAAGAGCTAGCGGGGGGGCGGGAGACCCAGTACTTC
CASSQELAGGRETQYF
>-|TRBJ2-1|TRBV7-9|TRBD2
TGTGCCAGCAGGGTAGCGGGGTCCTACAATGAGCAGTTCTTC
CASRVAGSYNEQFF
>-|TRBJ2-5|TRBV20-1|-
TGCAGTGCTGATTTCCAAGAGACCCAGTACTTC
CSADFQETQYF
>-|TRBJ1-2|TRBV27|-
TGTGCCAGCAGTCCCTCGGGAAGTGGGGCTGGCTACACCTTC
CASSPSGSGAGYTF
>-|TRBJ1-6|TRBV5-6|-
TGTGCCAGCAGCCCCGCCACTCAGGGTCCGGAACCCCTCCACTTT
CASSPATQGPEPLHF
>-|TRBJ2-2|TRBV27|TRBD1
TGTGCCAGCAGGACAGGGTTTAGCGGGGAGCTGTTTTTT
CASRTGFSGELFF
>-|TRBJ1-1|TRBV7-6|-
TGTGCCAGCAGCTTAAGGCACGCAGGAGTGGGGACTGAAGCTTTCTTT
CASSLRHAGVGTEAFF
>-|TRBJ2-5|TRBV19|-
TGTGCCAGTGAGTCTAGTCGGACAGAGACCCAGTACTTC
CASESSRTETQYF
>-|TRBJ1-1|TRBV29-1|TRBD1
TGCAGCGTGGACAGGGCCGCGATGAACACTGAAGCTTTCTTT
CSVDRAAMNTEAFF
>-|TRBJ2-7|TRBV23-1|-
TGCGCCAGCAGTCAATTCGAGGGGTCACGATACGAGCAGTACTTC
CASSQFEGSRYEQYF